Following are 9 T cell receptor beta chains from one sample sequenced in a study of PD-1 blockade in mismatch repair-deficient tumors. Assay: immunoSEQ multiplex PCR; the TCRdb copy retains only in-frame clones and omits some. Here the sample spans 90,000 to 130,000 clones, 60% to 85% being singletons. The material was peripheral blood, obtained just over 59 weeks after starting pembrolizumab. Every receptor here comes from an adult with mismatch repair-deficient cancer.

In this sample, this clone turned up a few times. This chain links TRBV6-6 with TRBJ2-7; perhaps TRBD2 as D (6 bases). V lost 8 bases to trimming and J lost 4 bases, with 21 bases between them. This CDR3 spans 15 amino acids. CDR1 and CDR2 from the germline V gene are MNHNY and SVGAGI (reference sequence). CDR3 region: CASGPSRGSFYEQYF. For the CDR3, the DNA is TGTGCCAGCGGACCGTCTCGGGGGAGTTTTTACGAGCAGTACTTC.

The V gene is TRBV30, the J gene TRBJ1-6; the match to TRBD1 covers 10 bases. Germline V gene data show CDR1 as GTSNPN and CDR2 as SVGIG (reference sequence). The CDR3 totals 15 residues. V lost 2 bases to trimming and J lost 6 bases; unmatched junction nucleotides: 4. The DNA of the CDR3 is TGTGCCTGGAGTCCCGGGACAGGGGTTAATTCACCCCTCCACTTT. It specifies CAWSPGTGVNSPLHF.

The CDR3 DNA reads TGTGCCAGCAGTGAAGTGAGCTATGGCTACACCTTC. Translated, it gives CASSEVSYGYTF. The V gene is TRBV6-1, the J gene TRBJ1-2; D call uncertain. The CDR3 is 12 amino acids. Germline loops: CDR1 MNHNS, CDR2 SASEGT. With 1 base removed from V and 4 bases from J, the gap between germline ends came to 4 bases.

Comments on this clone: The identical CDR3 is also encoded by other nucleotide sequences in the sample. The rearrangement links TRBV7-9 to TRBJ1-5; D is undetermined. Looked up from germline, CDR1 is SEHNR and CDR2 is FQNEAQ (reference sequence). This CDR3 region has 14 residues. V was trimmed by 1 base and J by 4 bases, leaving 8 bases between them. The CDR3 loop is CASSLVNSNQPQHF. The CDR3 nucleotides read TGTGCCAGCAGCTTAGTTAACAGTAATCAGCCCCAGCATTTT.

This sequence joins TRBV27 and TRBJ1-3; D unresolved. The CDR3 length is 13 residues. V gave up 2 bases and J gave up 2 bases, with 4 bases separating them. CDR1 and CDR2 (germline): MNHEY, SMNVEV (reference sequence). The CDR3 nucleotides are TGTGCCAGCAGTTTAAGAACTGGAAACACCATATATTTT. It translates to CASSLRTGNTIYF.

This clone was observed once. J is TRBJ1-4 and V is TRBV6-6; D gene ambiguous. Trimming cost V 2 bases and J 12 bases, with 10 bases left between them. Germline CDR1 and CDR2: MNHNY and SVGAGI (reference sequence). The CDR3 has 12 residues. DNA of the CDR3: TGTGCCAGCAGTTACCCCGACCGGGAACTGTTTTTT. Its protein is CASSYPDRELFF.

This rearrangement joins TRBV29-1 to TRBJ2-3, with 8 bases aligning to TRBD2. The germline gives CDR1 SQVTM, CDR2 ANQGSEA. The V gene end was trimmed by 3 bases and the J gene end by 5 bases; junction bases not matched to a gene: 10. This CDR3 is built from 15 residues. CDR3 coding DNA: TGCAGCGTTGAGATTGGGTCTAGCGGGTTAGATACGCAGTATTTT. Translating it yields CSVEIGSSGLDTQYF.

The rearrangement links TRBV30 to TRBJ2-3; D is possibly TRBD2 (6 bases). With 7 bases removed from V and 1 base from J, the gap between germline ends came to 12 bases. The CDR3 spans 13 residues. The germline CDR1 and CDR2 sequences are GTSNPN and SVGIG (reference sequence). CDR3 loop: CASKQRGTDTQYF. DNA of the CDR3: TGTGCCTCCAAACAGCGGGGCACAGATACGCAGTATTTT.

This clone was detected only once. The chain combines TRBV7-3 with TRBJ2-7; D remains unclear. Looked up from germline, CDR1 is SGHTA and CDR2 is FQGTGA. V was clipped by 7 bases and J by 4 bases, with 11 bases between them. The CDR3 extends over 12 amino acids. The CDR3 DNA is TGTGCCAGCACTGCCGGGCTTTACGAGCAGTACTTC. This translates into CASTAGLYEQYF.